This T cell receptor beta chain came from a study of T cells after yellow fever vaccination. MiXCR, applied by TCRdb to the 5' RACE reads, yields one record per CDR3 protein. In the table there are tens of thousands of distinct CDR3 sequences, less than 8.5% of which are singletons. CDR1 is LGHNA and CDR2 is YNFKEQ in the germline V gene. V dropped 0 bases and J dropped 5 bases, with 11 bases sitting between them. CDR3 size: 14 residues. This clonotype has at least ten counts. The material sequenced was PBMCs, either bulk or a sorted T-cell subset (CD4+, CD8+, memory, or dextramer-sorted; not recorded which), taken on the day of the first yellow fever vaccination. This chain uses TRBV4-2 with TRBJ2-7; D uncertain. The TCR comes from a man aged 18 to 35 who received the YFV17D yellow fever vaccine. CDR3 sequence: CASSQEWSVDEQYF. The DNA for the CDR3 is TGTGCCAGCAGCCAAGAATGGTCCGTCGACGAGCAGTACTTC.